This T cell receptor (beta chain) was found in a study of cytomegalovirus exposure and HLA in healthy donors. Across the whole study: The study placed 80% to 90% of its approximately 400 genotyped donors in the Caucasian-associated ancestry cluster. Findings and caveats of the study: Both high specificity and high sensitivity reportedly marked the classifier's diagnosis of cytomegalovirus status. Some TCR beta chains (more than 150 of them) were listed as cytomegalovirus-associated.

Vbeta (60) and Jbeta (13) primers were used in the PCR. Authors' processing steps: The authors later counted 70 million to 80 million unique TCR beta chains, some 12 million of them shared. Libraries were prepared by immunoSEQ multiplex PCR; TCRdb keeps only in-frame clonotypes and omits some of them. The V and J calls and clone size were taken over from that table, and D and trimming were inferred from the DNA. Among about 70,000 clones, over 70% were seen once, and the ten largest hold approximately 10%. Germline V gives CDR1 SGDLS, CDR2 YYNGEE. CDR3 length equals 15 residues. Trimming at V came to 5 bases and at J to 6 bases, leaving 11 bases not matched to a gene. Note on this clone: No antigen is known for it.

The chain recombines TRBV9 with TRBJ2-3; 8 bases line up with TRBD1. The source material was PBMCs. This receptor was taken from a human donor in good health. The CDR3 sequence: CASSARDRRLDTQYF. As DNA, the CDR3 is TGTGCCAGCAGTGCCCGGGACAGGAGATTGGATACGCAGTATTTT.